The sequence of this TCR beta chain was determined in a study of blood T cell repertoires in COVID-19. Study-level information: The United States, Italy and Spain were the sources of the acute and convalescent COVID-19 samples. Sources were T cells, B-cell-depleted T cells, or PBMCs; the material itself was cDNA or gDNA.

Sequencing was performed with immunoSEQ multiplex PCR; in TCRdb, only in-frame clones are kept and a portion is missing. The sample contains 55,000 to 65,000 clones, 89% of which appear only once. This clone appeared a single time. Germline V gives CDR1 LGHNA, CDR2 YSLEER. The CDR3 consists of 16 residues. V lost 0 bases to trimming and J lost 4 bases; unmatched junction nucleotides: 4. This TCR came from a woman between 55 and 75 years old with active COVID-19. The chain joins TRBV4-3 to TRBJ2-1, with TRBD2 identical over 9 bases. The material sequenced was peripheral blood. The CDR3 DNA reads TGCGCCAGCAGCCAAGATCAGGCGGGGGGGTACAATGAGCAGTTCTTC. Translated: CASSQDQAGGYNEQFF.